This T cell receptor (beta chain) was obtained from a study of blood T cell repertoires in COVID-19. Study summary: PBMCs, B-cell-depleted T cells, or T cells were the source of the cDNA or gDNA that made up the material.

The data were produced by immunoSEQ multiplex PCR, yet TCRdb's version contains in-frame clones alone and is incomplete. The table lists about 130,000 clones, roughly 90% of them singletons, with around 4.5% in the top ten. Per germline, CDR1 LNHDA and CDR2 SQIVND (reference sequence). The CDR3 contains 14 residues. With V trimmed by 6 bases and J by 4 bases, 5 bases remained unmatched. Seattle patient enrollment occurred during active infection, with longitudinal follow-up thereafter. This chain joins TRBV19 and TRBJ2-2, with 7 nucleotides matching TRBD1. The sample comprised peripheral blood. This receptor was identified in a man between 60 and 75 years old with COVID-19, enrolled during active disease. The CDR3 DNA reads TGTGCCAGTAGACAATACAGGGGCACCGGGGAGCTGTTTTTT. Amino acids: CASRQYRGTGELFF.